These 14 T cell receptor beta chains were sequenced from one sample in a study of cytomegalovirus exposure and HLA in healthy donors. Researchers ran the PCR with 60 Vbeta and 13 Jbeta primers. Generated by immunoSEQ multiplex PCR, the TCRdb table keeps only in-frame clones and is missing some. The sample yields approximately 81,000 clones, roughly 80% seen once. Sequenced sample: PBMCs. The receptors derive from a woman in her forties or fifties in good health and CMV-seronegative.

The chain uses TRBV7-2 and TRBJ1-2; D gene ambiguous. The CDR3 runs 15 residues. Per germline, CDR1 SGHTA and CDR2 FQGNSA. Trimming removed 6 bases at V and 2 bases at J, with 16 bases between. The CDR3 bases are TGTGCCAGCAGTCTGGTCGGTAGTGCAAACTATGGCTACACCTTC. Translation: CASSLVGSANYGYTF. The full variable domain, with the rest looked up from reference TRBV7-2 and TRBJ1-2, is GAGVSQSPSNKVTEKGKDVELRCDPISGHTALYWYRQSLGQGLEFLIYFQGNSAPDKSGLPSDRFSAERTGGSVSTLTIQRTQQEDSAVYLCASSLVGSANYGYTFGSGTRLTVV.

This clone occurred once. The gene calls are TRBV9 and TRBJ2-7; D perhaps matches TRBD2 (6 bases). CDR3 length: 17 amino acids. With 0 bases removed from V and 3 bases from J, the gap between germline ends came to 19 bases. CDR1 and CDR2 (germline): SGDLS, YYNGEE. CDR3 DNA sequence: TGTGCCAGCAGCGTAGGGCCCACGGGACTCGCACACTACGAGCAGTACTTC. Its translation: CASSVGPTGLAHYEQYF.

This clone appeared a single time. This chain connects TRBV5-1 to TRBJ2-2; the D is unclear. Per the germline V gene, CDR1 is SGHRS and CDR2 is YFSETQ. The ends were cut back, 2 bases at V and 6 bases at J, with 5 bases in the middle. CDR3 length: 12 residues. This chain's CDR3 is CASSFPSGELFF. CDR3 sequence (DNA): TGCGCCAGCAGCTTCCCCTCCGGGGAGCTGTTTTTT.

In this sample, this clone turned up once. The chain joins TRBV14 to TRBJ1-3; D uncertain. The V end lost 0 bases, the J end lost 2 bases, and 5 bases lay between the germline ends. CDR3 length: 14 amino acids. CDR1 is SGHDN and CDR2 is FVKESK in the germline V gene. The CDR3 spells CASSQDRTGNTIYF. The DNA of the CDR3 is TGTGCCAGCAGCCAAGACAGGACTGGAAACACCATATATTTT. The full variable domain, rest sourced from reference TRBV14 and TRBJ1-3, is EAGVTQFPSHSVIEKGQTVTLRCDPISGHDNLYWYRRVMGKEIKFLLHFVKESKQDESGMPNNRFLAERTGGTYSTLKVQPAELEDSGVYFCASSQDRTGNTIYFGEGSWLTVV.

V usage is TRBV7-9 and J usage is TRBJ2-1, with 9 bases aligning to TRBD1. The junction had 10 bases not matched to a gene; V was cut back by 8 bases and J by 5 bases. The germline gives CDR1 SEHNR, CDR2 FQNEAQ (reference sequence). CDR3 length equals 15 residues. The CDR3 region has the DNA TGTGCCAGCGGCCTTCACAGGGGGCTAAACAATGAGCAGTTCTTC. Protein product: CASGLHRGLNNEQFF.

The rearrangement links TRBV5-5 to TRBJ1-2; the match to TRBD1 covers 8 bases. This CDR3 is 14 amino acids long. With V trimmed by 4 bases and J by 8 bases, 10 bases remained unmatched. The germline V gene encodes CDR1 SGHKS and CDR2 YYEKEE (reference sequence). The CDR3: CASSQQWTGPGYTF. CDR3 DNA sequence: TGTGCCAGCAGCCAACAATGGACAGGGCCCGGCTACACCTTC.

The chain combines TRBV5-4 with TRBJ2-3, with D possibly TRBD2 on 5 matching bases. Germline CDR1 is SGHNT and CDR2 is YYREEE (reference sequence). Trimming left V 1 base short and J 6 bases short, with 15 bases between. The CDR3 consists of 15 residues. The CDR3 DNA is TGTGCCAGCAGCTTGATGGGGAGACTTGGGGATACGCAGTATTTT. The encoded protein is CASSLMGRLGDTQYF.

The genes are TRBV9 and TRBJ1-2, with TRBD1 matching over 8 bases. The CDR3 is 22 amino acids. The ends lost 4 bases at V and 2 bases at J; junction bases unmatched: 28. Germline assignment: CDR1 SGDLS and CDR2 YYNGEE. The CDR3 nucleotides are TGTGCCAGCAGCCAGCGTATGACCCCCAATTGGGACAGGCTCATGGAAAACTATGGCTACACCTTC. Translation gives CASSQRMTPNWDRLMENYGYTF.

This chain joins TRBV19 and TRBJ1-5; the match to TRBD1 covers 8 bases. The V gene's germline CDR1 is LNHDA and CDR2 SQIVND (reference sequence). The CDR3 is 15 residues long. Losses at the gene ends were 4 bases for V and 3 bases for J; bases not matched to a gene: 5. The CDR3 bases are TGTGCCAGTAGTAGCCGGGACAGGTCCAATCAGCCCCAGCATTTT. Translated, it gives CASSSRDRSNQPQHF.

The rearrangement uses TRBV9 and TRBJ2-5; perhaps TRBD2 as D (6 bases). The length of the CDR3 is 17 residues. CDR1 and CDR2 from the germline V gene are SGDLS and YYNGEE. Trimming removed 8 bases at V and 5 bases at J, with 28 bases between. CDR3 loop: CASIVVGLVAGRETQYF. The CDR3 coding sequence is TGTGCCAGTATCGTCGTCGGTCTCGTGGCAGGGAGGGAGACCCAGTACTTC.

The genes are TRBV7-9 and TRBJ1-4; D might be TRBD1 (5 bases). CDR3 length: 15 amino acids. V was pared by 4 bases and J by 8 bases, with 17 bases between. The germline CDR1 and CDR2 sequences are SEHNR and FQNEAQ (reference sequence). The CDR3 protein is CASSSNRSPSEKLFF. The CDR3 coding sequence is TGTGCCAGCAGCTCAAACAGGTCCCCCAGCGAAAAACTGTTTTTT.

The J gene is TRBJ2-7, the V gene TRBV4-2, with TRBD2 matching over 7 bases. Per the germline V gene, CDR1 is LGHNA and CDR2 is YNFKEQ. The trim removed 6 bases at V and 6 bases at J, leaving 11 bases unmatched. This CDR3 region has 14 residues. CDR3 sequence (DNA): TGTGCCAGCAGTCGCGAGCCGGGACTATCCGAGCAGTACTTC. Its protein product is CASSREPGLSEQYF.

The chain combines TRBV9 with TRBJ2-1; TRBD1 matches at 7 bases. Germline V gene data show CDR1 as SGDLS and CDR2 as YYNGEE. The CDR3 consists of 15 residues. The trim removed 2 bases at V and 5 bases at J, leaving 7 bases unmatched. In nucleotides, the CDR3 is TGTGCCAGCAGCGTCGCCGGGACAGTTGACAATGAGCAGTTCTTC. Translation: CASSVAGTVDNEQFF.

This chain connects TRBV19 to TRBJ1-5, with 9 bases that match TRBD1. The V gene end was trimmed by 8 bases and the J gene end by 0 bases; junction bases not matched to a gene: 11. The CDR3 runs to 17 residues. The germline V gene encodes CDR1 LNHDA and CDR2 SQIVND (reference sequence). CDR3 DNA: TGTGCCAGTGATAACAGGGGGCTATCATTTAGCAATCAGCCCCAGCATTTT. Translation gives CASDNRGLSFSNQPQHF.